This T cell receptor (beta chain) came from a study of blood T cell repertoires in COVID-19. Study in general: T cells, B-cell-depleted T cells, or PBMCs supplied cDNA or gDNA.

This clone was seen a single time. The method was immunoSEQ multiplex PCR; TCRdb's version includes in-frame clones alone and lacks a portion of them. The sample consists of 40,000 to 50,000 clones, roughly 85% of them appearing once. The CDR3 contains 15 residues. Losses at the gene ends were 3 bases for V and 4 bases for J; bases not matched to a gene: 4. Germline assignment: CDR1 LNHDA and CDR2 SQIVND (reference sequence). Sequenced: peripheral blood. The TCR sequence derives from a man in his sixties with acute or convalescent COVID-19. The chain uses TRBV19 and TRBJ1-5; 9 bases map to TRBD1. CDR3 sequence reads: CASSITGGLNQPQHF. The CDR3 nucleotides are TGTGCCAGTAGTATCACAGGGGGCTTAAATCAGCCCCAGCATTTT.